A single count supports the clone carrying this T cell receptor (beta chain). Antigen: not known. This specimen belongs to a study of T cell responses to AZD1222 COVID-19 vaccine. Study results and caveats: Nearly half of spike-specific TCRs reportedly target unmutated variant regions. Increases in Spike-specific TCR breadth and depth were seen after two AZD1222 doses. Vaccine-related CD4 TCRs covered spike, predominating at 160-218 and 743-854. Recipients of AZD1222 seropositive at baseline numbered only 5 or 6.

CDR1 and CDR2 from the germline V gene are SEHNR and FQNEAQ (reference sequence). V was pared by 1 base and J by 5 bases, with 10 bases between. This CDR3 contains 14 residues. Using immunoSEQ multiplex PCR, the repertoire was profiled, and TCRdb retains in-frame clones only, with some absent. The profile shows roughly 150,000 clones, approximately 92% of them singletons. The receptor's source is an adult in good health. The gene calls are TRBV7-9 and TRBJ2-3; D gene ambiguous. The specimen was peripheral blood, collected on day 0 of AZD1222 vaccination. The CDR3 reads CASSLGRVGDTQYF. The CDR3, as DNA: TGTGCCAGCAGCTTAGGTCGGGTAGGAGATACGCAGTATTTT.